Presented here are 16 T cell receptor beta chains from one specimen sequenced in a study of T cell changes during pregnancy in multiple sclerosis. The table came from immunoSEQ multiplex PCR; TCRdb's copy has only in-frame clones and leaves some out. This sample has about 69,000 clones; about nine tenths occur once, and the top ten carry more than 1.2%. The material was peripheral blood, obtained in the third trimester of pregnancy. Receptors originate from a female donor with multiple sclerosis, enrolled in a pregnancy study.

The chain employs TRBV7-2 and TRBJ2-7; D is ambiguous. Between the trimmed V and J ends, which lost 4 bases and 2 bases, there was a span of 6 bases. This CDR3 contains 12 residues. Germline CDR1 is SGHTA and CDR2 is FQGNSA. The CDR3 loop reads CASSSSPYEQYF. The CDR3, as DNA: TGTGCCAGCAGCTCGTCCCCCTACGAGCAGTACTTC.

This clone was picked up a small number of times. This chain joins TRBV6-1 and TRBJ1-5; 9 positions agree with TRBD1. This CDR3 region has 14 residues. From germline, CDR1 is MNHNS and CDR2 SASEGT. The V segment lost 8 bases and the J segment 2 bases; nucleotides outside the gene matches: 4. The CDR3 protein is CASEQGAGNQPQHF. The DNA for the CDR3 is TGTGCCAGCGAACAGGGGGCAGGCAATCAGCCCCAGCATTTT.

This clone was seen only a few times. V is TRBV7-2 and J is TRBJ1-1; D remains unclear. The CDR3 length is 13 residues. CDR1 is SGHTA, CDR2 FQGNSA, per germline. Trimming stripped 6 bases from V and 0 bases from J, with 8 bases between. The CDR3 sequence: CASRRDLNTEAFF. The CDR3 nucleotides read TGTGCCAGCAGACGAGATTTGAACACTGAAGCTTTCTTT.

The J gene is TRBJ2-5, the V gene TRBV9, with D possibly TRBD2 on 5 matching bases. V gave up 0 bases and J gave up 5 bases, with 11 bases separating them. The CDR3 is made up of 14 amino acids. Germline-derived CDR1 and CDR2 are SGDLS and YYNGEE. CDR3 bases: TGTGCCAGCAGCGTAGGGTCGGGGTTTGAGACCCAGTACTTC. The encoded protein is CASSVGSGFETQYF.

The CDR3 DNA reads TGTGCCAGCAGCTTGAGGCGGGTCTCTCAGTTCTTC. The encoded protein is CASSLRRVSQFF. The chain carries TRBV7-2 and TRBJ2-1, with D possibly matching TRBD2 (5 bases). Trimming removed 3 bases from V and 13 bases from J, with 13 bases in between. The V gene's germline CDR1 is SGHTA and CDR2 FQGNSA. The CDR3 length is 12 residues.

The rearrangement joins TRBV7-2 to TRBJ1-3, with 7 bases identical to TRBD1. V lost 5 bases to trimming and J lost 0 bases; unmatched junction nucleotides: 4. CDR3 length: 15 residues. The germline V gene encodes CDR1 SGHTA and CDR2 FQGNSA. The CDR3 loop is CASSTDRASGNTIYF. DNA of the CDR3: TGTGCCAGCAGCACTGACAGGGCCTCTGGAAACACCATATATTTT. The full variable domain, in which reference TRBV7-2 and TRBJ1-3 provide the parts outside the CDR3, is GAGVSQSPSNKVTEKGKDVELRCDPISGHTALYWYRQSLGQGLEFLIYFQGNSAPDKSGLPSDRFSAERTGGSVSTLTIQRTQQEDSAVYLCASSTDRASGNTIYFGEGSWLTVV.

The chain links TRBV9 to TRBJ1-1; 9 nucleotides align to TRBD1. Per germline, CDR1 SGDLS and CDR2 YYNGEE. The CDR3 loop spans 15 amino acids. Germline trimming cut 6 bases from V and 1 base from J; bases unmatched to any gene: 7. Here the CDR3 reads CASTKWGQGNTEAFF. For the CDR3, the DNA is TGTGCCAGCACGAAGTGGGGACAGGGGAACACTGAAGCTTTCTTT.

V and J are TRBV5-8 and TRBJ2-3; possible D gene TRBD1, 6 bases. The CDR3 length is 14 residues. Germline-derived CDR1 and CDR2 are SGHTS and YDEGEE. V dropped 6 bases and J dropped 0 bases, with 11 bases sitting between them. CDR3 in amino acids: CASTWGLSTDTQYF. The CDR3, as DNA: TGTGCCAGCACCTGGGGGCTTAGCACAGATACGCAGTATTTT.

The rearrangement joins TRBV27 to TRBJ2-7, with 9 bases that match TRBD1. V was clipped by 6 bases and J by 3 bases; unmatched bases: 12. Germline CDR1 MNHEY, CDR2 SMNVEV (reference sequence). There are 16 residues in the CDR3. The CDR3 here is CASSSQGDRVYYEQYF. CDR3 in DNA: TGTGCCAGCAGCTCGCAAGGGGACAGGGTATACTACGAGCAGTACTTC.

The rearrangement links TRBV19 to TRBJ1-2, with TRBD1 matching 7 bases. This CDR3 is built from 16 residues. From germline, CDR1 is LNHDA and CDR2 SQIVND (reference sequence). With 4 bases clipped from V and 1 base from J, the junction kept 9 bases outside the gene matches. CDR3 protein: CASSTAGGYLNYGYTF. The CDR3 bases are TGTGCCAGTAGTACGGCAGGGGGTTACCTTAACTATGGCTACACCTTC.

This chain joins TRBV4-1 and TRBJ1-1, with D tentatively TRBD1 (6 bases). The CDR3 loop spans 14 amino acids. CDR1 is MGHRA and CDR2 is YSYEKL in the germline V gene. Trimming took off 6 bases at V and 5 bases at J, with 16 bases between the two ends. CDR3 DNA: TGCGCCAGCAGGGGAACAGGGAAGGGGACTGAAGCTTTCTTT. This gives the protein CASRGTGKGTEAFF.

The chain joins TRBV7-3 to TRBJ2-5; 9 bases match TRBD2. V lost 0 bases and J lost 5; bases outside the gene matches: 1. Germline CDR1 and CDR2: SGHTA and FQGTGA. This CDR3 is 14 amino acids long. The CDR3 DNA is TGTGCCAGCAGCTTAACTAGCGGGGGTGAGACCCAGTACTTC. This encodes CASSLTSGGETQYF.

This chain connects TRBV6-5 to TRBJ2-7; D perhaps matches TRBD2 (5 bases). CDR3 length: 13 residues. V dropped 6 bases and J dropped 4 bases, with 13 bases sitting between them. Germline V gives CDR1 MNHEY, CDR2 SVGAGI. CDR3: CASRKAGVYEQYF. CDR3 DNA sequence: TGTGCCAGCAGAAAAGCCGGGGTGTACGAGCAGTACTTC.

V usage is TRBV21-1 and J usage is TRBJ1-6. TRBV21-1 is classified as a pseudogene. The CDR3 is 14 amino acids. CDR3 in DNA: TGTGCCAGCAGCCCCACCTTTTCGCGTTCACCCCTCCACTTT. Residues: CASSPTFSRSPLHF.

This chain links TRBV7-9 with TRBJ2-2, with D tentatively TRBD1 (6 bases). The CDR3 contains 16 residues. V was cut by 5 bases and J by 6 bases, with 19 bases left in between. CDR1 is SEHNR and CDR2 is FQNEAQ in the germline V gene (reference sequence). DNA for the CDR3: TGTGCCAGCAGCGCCCCGACAGGCAGCACCCCCGGGGAGCTGTTTTTT. This gives the protein CASSAPTGSTPGELFF.

The sample holds one count of this clone. The genes are TRBV9 and TRBJ2-7; D unresolved. Trimming took off 2 bases at V and 1 base at J, with 10 bases between the two ends. Germline CDR1 is SGDLS and CDR2 is YYNGEE. CDR3 length equals 14 residues. The CDR3 loop reads CASSVEAASYEQYF. CDR3 bases: TGTGCCAGCAGCGTTGAGGCAGCTTCCTACGAGCAGTACTTC.